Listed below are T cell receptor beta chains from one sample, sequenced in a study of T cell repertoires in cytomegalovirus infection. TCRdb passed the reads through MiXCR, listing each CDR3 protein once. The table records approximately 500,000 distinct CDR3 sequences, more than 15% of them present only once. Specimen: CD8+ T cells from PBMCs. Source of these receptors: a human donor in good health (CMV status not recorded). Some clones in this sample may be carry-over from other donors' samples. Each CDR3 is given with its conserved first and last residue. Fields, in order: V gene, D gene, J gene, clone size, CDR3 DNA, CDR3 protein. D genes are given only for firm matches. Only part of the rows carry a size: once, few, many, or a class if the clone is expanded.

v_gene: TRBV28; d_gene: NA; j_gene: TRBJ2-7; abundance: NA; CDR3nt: TGTGCCAGCAGTTCTAGGGCCCTTCTGAACCCCCGCTACGAGCAGTACTTC; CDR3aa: CASSSRALLNPRYEQYF
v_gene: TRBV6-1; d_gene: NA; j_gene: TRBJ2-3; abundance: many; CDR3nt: TGTGCCAGCAGTTCCCAGTTAGGGGCGGACGTTGGCTCAGATACGCAGTATTTT; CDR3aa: CASSSQLGADVGSDTQYF
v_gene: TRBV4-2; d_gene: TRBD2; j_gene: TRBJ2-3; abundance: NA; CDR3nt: TGTGCCAGCAGCCAGGGGACTAGCGGGAGTTCAGATACGCAGTATTTT; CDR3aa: CASSQGTSGSSDTQYF
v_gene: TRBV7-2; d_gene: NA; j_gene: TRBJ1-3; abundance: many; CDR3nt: TGTGCCAGTGCTGACACGAGCTCTGGAAACACCATATATTTT; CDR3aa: CASADTSSGNTIYF
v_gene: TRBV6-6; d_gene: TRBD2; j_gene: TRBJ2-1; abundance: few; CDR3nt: TGTGCCAGCAGTTACTCCGGGACTAGCGGGAAGAATTTTCCTCACAATGAGCAGTTCTTC; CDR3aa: CASSYSGTSGKNFPHNEQFF
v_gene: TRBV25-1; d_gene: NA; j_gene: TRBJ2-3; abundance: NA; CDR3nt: TGTGCCAGCAGTGAAGACCTGCTTGCTGGGTCAGATACGCAGTATTTT; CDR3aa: CASSEDLLAGSDTQYF
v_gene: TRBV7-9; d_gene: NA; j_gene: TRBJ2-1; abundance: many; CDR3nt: TGTGCCAGCTCCAGGGACGGAGCCCGGGATGAGCAGTTCTTC; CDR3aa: CASSRDGARDEQFF
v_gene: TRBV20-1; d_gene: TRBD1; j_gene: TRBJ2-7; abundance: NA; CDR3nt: TGCAGTGCTAGAGGCGGCCGGGACAGGCCGTACGAGCAGTACTTC; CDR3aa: CSARGGRDRPYEQYF
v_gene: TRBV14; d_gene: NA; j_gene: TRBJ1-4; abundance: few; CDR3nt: TGTGCCAGCAGAGGCAGGGGAGGTGAAAAACTGTTTTTT; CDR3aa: CASRGRGGEKLFF
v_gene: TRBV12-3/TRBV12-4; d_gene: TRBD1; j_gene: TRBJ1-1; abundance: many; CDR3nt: TGTGCCAGCAATCCGACAGGGTACACTGAAGCTTTCTTT; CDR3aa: CASNPTGYTEAFF
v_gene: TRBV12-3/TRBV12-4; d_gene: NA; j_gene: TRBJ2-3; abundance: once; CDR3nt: TGTGCCAGCAGGACCAAAGGGGCACCAGAGACGCAGTATTTT; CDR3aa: CASRTKGAPETQYF